These 13 T cell receptor beta chains share one sample of origin, sequenced in a study of B cell selection in AIRE deficiency (dated by TCRdb to about 2019). Libraries were constructed by the immunoSEQ multiplex PCR assay. TCRdb retrieved this table from immuneACCESS and kept in-frame rearrangements only. Not all clones are present; in checked studies, unresolved V genes account for under half, and no reason is known for the remainder. For this sample there are 20,000 to 25,000 clones; about 94% appear just once. Of the sample, just under 2% is held by the ten largest clones. For sorting, regulatory T cells were defined as CD4+CD25hiCD127low/negative cells. Sample: Tregs sorted from PBMCs. These receptors came from a human donor with AIRE deficiency.

The rearrangement joins TRBV7-8 to TRBJ2-2; 14 positions agree with TRBD2. The germline V gene encodes CDR1 SGHVS and CDR2 FQNEAQ. Germline trimming cut 6 bases from V and 5 bases from J; bases unmatched to any gene: 11. The length of the CDR3 is 18 residues. The DNA for the CDR3 is TGTGCCAGCAGGAGAGGGGGACTAGCGGGAGCGCGGACCGGGGAGCTGTTTTTT. Protein sequence: CASRRGGLAGARTGELFF.

This chain connects TRBV5-1 to TRBJ2-7, with TRBD2 identical over 10 bases. V gave up 3 bases and J gave up 4 bases; unmatched junction bases: 4. This CDR3 has 14 amino acids. Germline CDR1 and CDR2: SGHRS and YFSETQ. CDR3 region: CASSSASGSYEQYF. DNA for the CDR3: TGCGCCAGCAGCTCGGCTAGCGGGAGTTACGAGCAGTACTTC.

To note about this clone: Other DNA sequences within the sample encode an identical CDR3. The chain has TRBV14 and TRBJ1-2, with D tentatively TRBD1 (6 bases). The length of the CDR3 is 13 residues. Germline V gives CDR1 SGHDN, CDR2 FVKESK. The V end lost 6 bases, the J end lost 4 bases, and 12 bases lay between the germline ends. CDR3 sequence: CASSRGGGYGYTF. CDR3 DNA sequence: TGTGCCAGCAGTCGGGGGGGCGGCTATGGCTACACCTTC.

The chain uses TRBV5-1 and TRBJ2-2; D possibly uses TRBD1 or TRBD2 (5 bases each). This CDR3 has 16 residues. V was clipped by 2 bases and J by 3 bases, with 14 bases between them. Germline assignment: CDR1 SGHRS and CDR2 YFSETQ. CDR3 bases: TGCGCCAGCAGCTTTAGCCTGGGACCATACACCGGGGAGCTGTTTTTT. Protein sequence: CASSFSLGPYTGELFF.

The rearrangement links TRBV5-4 to TRBJ1-1; TRBD1 matches at 12 bases. The CDR3 extends over 14 amino acids. CDR1 is SGHNT, CDR2 YYREEE, per germline (reference sequence). V dropped 3 bases and J dropped 5; count of bases not matched to a gene: 2. The CDR3 nucleotides are TGTGCCAGCAGCTGGGACAGGGGGCTTACTGAAGCTTTCTTT. Translating it yields CASSWDRGLTEAFF. Complete variable domain (other parts from reference TRBV5-4 and TRBJ1-1): ETGVTQSPTHLIKTRGQQVTLRCSSQSGHNTVSWYQQALGQGPQFIFQYYREEENGRGNFPPRFSGLQFPNYSSELNVNALELDDSALYLCASSWDRGLTEAFFGQGTRLTVV.

The chain has TRBV28 and TRBJ2-7; D is perhaps TRBD1 (6 bases). The ends were cut back, 5 bases at V and 4 bases at J, with 9 bases in the middle. Per the germline V gene, CDR1 is MDHEN and CDR2 is SYDVKM. CDR3 size: 12 residues. CDR3 DNA sequence: TGTGCCAGCAGTCCAGGACAGTACGAGCAGTACTTC. Translated: CASSPGQYEQYF.

The chain links TRBV2 to TRBJ2-1; 8 bases fit TRBD2. The CDR3 is 15 amino acids. J gave up 6 bases and V 6 bases, and 10 bases lay outside the gene matches. The germline CDR1 and CDR2 sequences are SNHLY and FYNNEI. DNA for the CDR3: TGTGCCAGCAGGTCGGGACGGCTAGCGGGCAATGAGCAGTTCTTC. It codes for CASRSGRLAGNEQFF.

This clone has a single count. J is TRBJ1-5 and V is TRBV4-2; D is perhaps TRBD1 (5 bases). The germline V and J ends were trimmed by 2 bases and 2 bases, with 10 bases remaining between them. The CDR3 has 15 amino acids. Germline V gives CDR1 LGHNA, CDR2 YNFKEQ. The CDR3 DNA sequence: TGTGCCAGCAGCCAAAGACAGACGGGCAATCAGCCCCAGCATTTT. Translated, it gives CASSQRQTGNQPQHF.

A single count supports this clone. J is TRBJ2-1 and V is TRBV6-6; a possible D gene is TRBD1 (5 bases). The germline V and J ends were trimmed by 2 bases and 5 bases, with 16 bases remaining between them. Germline V gives CDR1 MNHNY, CDR2 SVGAGI (reference sequence). The CDR3 length is 16 residues. In nucleotides, the CDR3 is TGTGCCAGCAGTTACCTGGGGCAGGGCTTCAACAATGAGCAGTTCTTC. Residues: CASSYLGQGFNNEQFF.

The chain joins TRBV29-1 to TRBJ2-7; TRBD1 matches 10 bases. The V and J ends lost 6 bases and 4 bases, in that order; junction bases with no gene match: 9. Germline V gene data show CDR1 as SQVTM and CDR2 as ANQGSEA. CDR3 length equals 14 residues. The CDR3, as DNA: TGCAGCGTCCGACCCGGGACAGGGGCTTACGAGCAGTACTTC. It specifies CSVRPGTGAYEQYF.

The chain uses TRBV6-6 and TRBJ1-2, with D perhaps TRBD1 (6 bases). The CDR3 runs to 15 residues. The germline V gene encodes CDR1 MNHNY and CDR2 SVGAGI (reference sequence). The V and J ends lost 3 bases and 2 bases respectively, with 13 bases between them. The CDR3 DNA follows: TGTGCCAGCAGTTATACTACAGGGACAAACTATGGCTACACCTTC. This codes for CASSYTTGTNYGYTF.

V and J are TRBV7-9 and TRBJ2-5; D is uncertain. CDR3 length: 11 amino acids. Trimming shortened V by 5 bases and J by 5 bases, and 6 bases separated the two germline ends. Per germline, CDR1 SEHNR and CDR2 FQNEAQ (reference sequence). For the CDR3, the DNA is TGTGCCAGCAGCCAAACCGAGACCCAGTACTTC. Its protein product is CASSQTETQYF.

The rearrangement uses TRBV10-3 and TRBJ1-2, with D possibly being TRBD1 (6 bases). This CDR3 comprises 14 residues. Trimming pared 0 bases from V and 7 bases from J, leaving 12 bases between. CDR1 and CDR2 from the germline V gene are ENHRY and SYGVKD. The CDR3 sequence is CAISESGALGGYTF. The CDR3 bases are TGTGCCATCAGTGAGTCGGGGGCGCTAGGTGGCTACACCTTC.